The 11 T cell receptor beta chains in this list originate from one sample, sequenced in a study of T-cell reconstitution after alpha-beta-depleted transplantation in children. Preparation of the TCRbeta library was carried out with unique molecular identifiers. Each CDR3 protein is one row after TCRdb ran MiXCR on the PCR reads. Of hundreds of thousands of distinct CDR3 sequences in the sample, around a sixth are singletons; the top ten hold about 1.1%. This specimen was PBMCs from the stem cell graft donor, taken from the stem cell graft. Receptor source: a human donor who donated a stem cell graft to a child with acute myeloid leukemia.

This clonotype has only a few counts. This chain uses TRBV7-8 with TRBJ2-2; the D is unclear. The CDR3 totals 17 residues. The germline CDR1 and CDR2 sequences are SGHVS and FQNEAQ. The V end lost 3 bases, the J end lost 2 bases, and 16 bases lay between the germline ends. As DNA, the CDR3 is TGTGCCAGCAGCTTCACAGAGAGCGAACCAAACACCGGGGAGCTGTTTTTT. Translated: CASSFTESEPNTGELFF.

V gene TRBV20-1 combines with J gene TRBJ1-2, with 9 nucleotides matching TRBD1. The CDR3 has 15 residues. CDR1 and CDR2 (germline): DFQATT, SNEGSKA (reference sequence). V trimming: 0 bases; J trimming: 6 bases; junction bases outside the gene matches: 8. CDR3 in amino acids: CSARDSDRGGHGYTF. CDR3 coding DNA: TGCAGTGCTAGAGACTCGGACAGGGGCGGACATGGCTACACCTTC.

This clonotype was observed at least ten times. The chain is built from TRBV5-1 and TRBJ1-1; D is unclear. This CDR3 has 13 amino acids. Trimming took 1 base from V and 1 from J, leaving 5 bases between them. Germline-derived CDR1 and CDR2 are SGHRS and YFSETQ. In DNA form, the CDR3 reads TGCGCCAGCAGCTTGTGGCAGAACACTGAAGCTTTCTTT. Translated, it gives CASSLWQNTEAFF.

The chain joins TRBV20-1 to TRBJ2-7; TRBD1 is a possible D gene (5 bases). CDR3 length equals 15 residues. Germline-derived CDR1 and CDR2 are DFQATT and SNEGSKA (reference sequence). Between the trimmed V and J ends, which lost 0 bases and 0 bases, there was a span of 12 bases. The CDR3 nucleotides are TGCAGTGCTAGAGACCGACAGTCAAGCTCCTACGAGCAGTACGTC. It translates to CSARDRQSSSYEQYV.

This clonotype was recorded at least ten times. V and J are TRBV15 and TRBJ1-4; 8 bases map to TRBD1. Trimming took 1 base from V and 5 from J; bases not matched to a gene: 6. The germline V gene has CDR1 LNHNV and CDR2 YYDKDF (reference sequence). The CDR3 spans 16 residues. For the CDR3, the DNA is TGTGCCACCAGCAGAGCAGGGACAGGACGAAATGAAAAACTGTTTTTT. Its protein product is CATSRAGTGRNEKLFF.

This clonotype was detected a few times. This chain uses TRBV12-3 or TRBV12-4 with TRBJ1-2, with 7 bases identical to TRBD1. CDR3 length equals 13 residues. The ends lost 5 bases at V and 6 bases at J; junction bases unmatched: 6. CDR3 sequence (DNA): TGTGCCAGCAGTCCCGGGACAGTCGATGGCTACACCTTC. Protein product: CASSPGTVDGYTF.

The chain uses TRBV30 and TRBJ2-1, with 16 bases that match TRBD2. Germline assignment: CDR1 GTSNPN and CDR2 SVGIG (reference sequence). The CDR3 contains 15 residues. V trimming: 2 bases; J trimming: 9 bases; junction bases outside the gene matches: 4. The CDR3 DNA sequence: TGTGCCTGGAGTAAGGGACTAGCGGGGGGGGGTGAGCAGTTCTTC. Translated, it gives CAWSKGLAGGGEQFF. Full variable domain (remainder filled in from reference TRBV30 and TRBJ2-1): SQTIHQWPATLVQPVGSPLSLECTVEGTSNPNLYWYRQAAGRGLQLLFYSVGIGQISSEVPQNLSASRPQDRQFILSSKKLLLSDSGFYLCAWSKGLAGGGEQFFGPGTRLTVL.

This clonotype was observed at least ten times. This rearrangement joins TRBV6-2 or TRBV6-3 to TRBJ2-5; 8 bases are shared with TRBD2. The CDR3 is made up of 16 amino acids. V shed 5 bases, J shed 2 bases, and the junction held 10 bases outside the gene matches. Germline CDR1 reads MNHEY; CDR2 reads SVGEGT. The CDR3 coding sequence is TGTGCCAGCAGTCGCCCCTCAGCGGGGGTTCAAGAGACCCAGTACTTC. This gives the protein CASSRPSAGVQETQYF.

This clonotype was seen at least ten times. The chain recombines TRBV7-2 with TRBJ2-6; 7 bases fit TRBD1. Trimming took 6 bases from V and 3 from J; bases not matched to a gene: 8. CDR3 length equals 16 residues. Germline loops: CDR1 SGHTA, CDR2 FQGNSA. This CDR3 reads CASRKTGNSGANVLTF. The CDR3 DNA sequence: TGTGCCAGCAGAAAGACAGGGAACAGTGGGGCCAACGTCCTGACTTTC.

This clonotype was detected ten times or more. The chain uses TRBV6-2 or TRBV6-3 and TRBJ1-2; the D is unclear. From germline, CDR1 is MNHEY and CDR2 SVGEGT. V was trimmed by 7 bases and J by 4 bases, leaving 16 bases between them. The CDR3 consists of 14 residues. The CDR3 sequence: CASTKDGGTYGYTF. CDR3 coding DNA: TGTGCCAGCACTAAGGACGGAGGAACCTATGGCTACACCTTC.

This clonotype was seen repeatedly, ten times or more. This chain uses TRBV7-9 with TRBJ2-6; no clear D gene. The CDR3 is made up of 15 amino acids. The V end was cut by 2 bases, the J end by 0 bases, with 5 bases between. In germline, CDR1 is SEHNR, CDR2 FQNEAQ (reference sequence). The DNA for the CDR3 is TGTGCCAGCAGCTTATTAATCTCTGGGGCCAACGTCCTGACTTTC. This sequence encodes CASSLLISGANVLTF.